This TCR beta chain appears in the sequencing data of a study of blood T cells in healthy people across ages. CDR3 size: 14 residues. The J segment lost 6 bases and the V segment lost 4 bases, leaving 6 bases of the junction unmatched. Germline V lookup: CDR1 SGHRS, CDR2 YFSETQ. A sample-barcoded 5' primer and a J-beta primer mix were used in a second PCR of about 7 to 12 cycles. TCRdb used MiXCR to reprocess the 5' RACE reads, holding one entry per CDR3 protein. The data hold hundreds of thousands of distinct CDR3 sequences, with about 55% observed a single time. Study-level results: Diversity estimates drawn from one million T cells were deemed underestimates. Any conclusive comparison of naive versus antigen-experienced cells was prevented by using unsorted PBMCs.

Points on this clonotype: Its antigen is not known.

The sequencing input was blood. The V call is TRBV5-1, the J call TRBJ2-7; TRBD1 matches 11 bases. This clonotype was sampled from a man between 60 and 70 years old in good health. The CDR3 DNA sequence: TGCGCCAGCAGCACCGGACAGGGGGCTATCGAGCAGTACTTC. Encoded protein: CASSTGQGAIEQYF.